This T cell receptor beta chain comes out of a study of T cells in Graves' hyperthyroidism and ophthalmopathy. Amplification of TCR beta CDR3 regions was performed using RNA transcripts as template. RT-PCR in the first round (using the HTBI primer set) targeted the TCR CDR3. Each CDR3 protein gets one entry after TCRdb re-called the multiplex PCR reads with MiXCR. Here the sample spans nearly 750,000 distinct CDR3 sequences, 35% being singletons. Study-level findings and limits: Blood also contained most expanded thyroid clonotypes above 0.001. Ophthalmopathy got predicted by the model a median around six months before its onset.

In regard to this clonotype: Its antigen remains unknown.

The CDR3 is 14 amino acids. Deletions cut 7 bases from V and 1 base from J, with 13 bases between. Looked up from germline, CDR1 is LNHDA and CDR2 is SQIVND (reference sequence). The origin of this receptor is a middle-aged woman with Graves' hyperthyroidism. The rearrangement joins TRBV19 to TRBJ1-2; D unresolved. Sequencing was done on a sample of blood. This CDR3 reads CASNAAAYNYGYTF. CDR3 DNA sequence: TGTGCCAGTAATGCGGCAGCCTATAACTATGGCTACACCTTC.